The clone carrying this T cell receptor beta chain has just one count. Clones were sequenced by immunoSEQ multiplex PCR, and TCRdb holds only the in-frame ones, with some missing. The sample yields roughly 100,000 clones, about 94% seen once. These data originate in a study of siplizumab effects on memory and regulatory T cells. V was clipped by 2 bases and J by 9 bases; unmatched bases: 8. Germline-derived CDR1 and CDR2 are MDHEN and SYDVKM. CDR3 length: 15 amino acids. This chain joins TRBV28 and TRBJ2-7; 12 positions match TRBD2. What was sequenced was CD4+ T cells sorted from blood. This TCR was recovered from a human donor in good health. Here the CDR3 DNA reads TGTGCCAGCAGTTTAGGGACTAGCGGGCCCCCCGCGCAGTACTTC. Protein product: CASSLGTSGPPAQYF.